This TCR beta chain comes out of a study of blood T cell repertoires in COVID-19. Overall study: Sites across the United States, Italy and Spain contributed samples from acute and convalescent COVID-19. PBMCs, B-cell-depleted T cells, or T cells were the source of the cDNA or gDNA that made up the material.

Living in 24 US areas, the participants were between roughly 18 and 90 years of age. Cohorts were determined from participant-reported clinical history. The CDR3 is 15 amino acids. The V gene's germline CDR1 is SGHTA and CDR2 FQGNSA. The trim removed 5 bases at V and 7 bases at J, leaving 7 bases unmatched. The data were produced by immunoSEQ multiplex PCR, yet TCRdb's version contains in-frame clones alone and is incomplete. The profile shows 140,000 to 150,000 clones, roughly 88% of them singletons. This receptor was identified in a woman in her 30s with acute COVID-19. J is TRBJ2-1 and V is TRBV7-2; 11 bases are shared with TRBD2. The sequenced sample consisted of PBMCs or T cells enriched from blood (not recorded which). Here the CDR3 reads CASSPRASGRNEQFF. The CDR3 nucleotides are TGTGCCAGCAGCCCAAGGGCTAGCGGGAGGAATGAGCAGTTCTTC. Supplemented by reference TRBV7-2 and TRBJ2-1, the full variable domain reads GAGVSQSPSNKVTEKGKDVELRCDPISGHTALYWYRQSLGQGLEFLIYFQGNSAPDKSGLPSDRFSAERTGGSVSTLTIQRTQQEDSAVYLCASSPRASGRNEQFFGPGTRLTVL.